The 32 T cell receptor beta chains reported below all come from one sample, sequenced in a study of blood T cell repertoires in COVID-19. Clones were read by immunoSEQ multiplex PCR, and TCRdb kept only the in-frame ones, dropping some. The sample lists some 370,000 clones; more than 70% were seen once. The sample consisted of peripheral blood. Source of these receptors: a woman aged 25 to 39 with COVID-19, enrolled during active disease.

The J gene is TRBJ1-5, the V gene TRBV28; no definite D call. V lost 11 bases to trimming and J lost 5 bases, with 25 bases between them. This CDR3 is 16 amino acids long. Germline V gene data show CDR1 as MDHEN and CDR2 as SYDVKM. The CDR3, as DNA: TGTGCCTGCAAGGGATTAAGGCGGGTGGAGGATCAGCCCCAGCATTTT. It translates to CACKGLRRVEDQPQHF. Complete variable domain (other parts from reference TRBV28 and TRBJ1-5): DVKVTQSSRYLVKRTGEKVFLECVQDMDHENMFWYRQDPGLGLRLIYFSYDVKMKEKGDIPEGYSVSREKKERFSLILESASTNQTSMYLCACKGLRRVEDQPQHFGDGTRLSIL.

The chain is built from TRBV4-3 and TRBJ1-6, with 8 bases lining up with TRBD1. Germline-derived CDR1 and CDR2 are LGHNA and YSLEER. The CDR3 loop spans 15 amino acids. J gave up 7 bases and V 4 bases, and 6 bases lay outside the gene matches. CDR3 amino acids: CASSPTGQVNSPLHF. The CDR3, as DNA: TGCGCCAGCAGCCCTACGGGACAGGTCAATTCACCCCTCCACTTT.

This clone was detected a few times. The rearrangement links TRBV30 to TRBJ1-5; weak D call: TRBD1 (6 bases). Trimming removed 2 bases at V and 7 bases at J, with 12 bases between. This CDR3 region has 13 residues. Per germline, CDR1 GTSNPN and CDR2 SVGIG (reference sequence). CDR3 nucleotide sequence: TGTGCCTGGAGTTCCCTTAGGGGGCAGCCCCAGCATTTT. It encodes CAWSSLRGQPQHF.

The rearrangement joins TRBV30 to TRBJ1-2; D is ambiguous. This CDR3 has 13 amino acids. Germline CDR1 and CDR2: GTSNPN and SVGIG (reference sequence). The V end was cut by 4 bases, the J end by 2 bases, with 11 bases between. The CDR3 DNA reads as TGTGCCTGGACCACGAGCGTGAACTATGGCTACACCTTC. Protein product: CAWTTSVNYGYTF. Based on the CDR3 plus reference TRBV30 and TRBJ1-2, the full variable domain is SQTIHQWPATLVQPVGSPLSLECTVEGTSNPNLYWYRQAAGRGLQLLFYSVGIGQISSEVPQNLSASRPQDRQFILSSKKLLLSDSGFYLCAWTTSVNYGYTFGSGTRLTVV.

Here the CDR3 DNA reads TGTGCCAGCATTTCTAGCGGGAGGGCCGTAGATACGCAGTATTTT. It translates to CASISSGRAVDTQYF. The rearrangement uses TRBV27 and TRBJ2-3, with 12 nucleotides matching TRBD2. The CDR3 loop spans 15 amino acids. The germline CDR1 and CDR2 sequences are MNHEY and SMNVEV (reference sequence). The V and J ends lost 7 bases and 5 bases, in that order; junction bases with no gene match: 7.

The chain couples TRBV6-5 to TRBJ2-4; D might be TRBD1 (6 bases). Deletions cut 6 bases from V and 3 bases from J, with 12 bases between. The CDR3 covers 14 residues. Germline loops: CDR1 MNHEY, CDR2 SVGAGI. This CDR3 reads CASRRQVNKNIQYF. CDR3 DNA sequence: TGTGCCAGCAGGCGACAGGTGAACAAAAACATTCAGTACTTC.

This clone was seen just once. Written as DNA, the CDR3 is TGTGCCAGCAGCTTGTCATCCTCCTACGAGCAGTACTTC. Translated, it gives CASSLSSSYEQYF. The chain uses TRBV5-6 and TRBJ2-7; D ambiguous. CDR1 and CDR2 from the germline V gene are SGHDT and YYEEEE. V shed 1 base and J shed 0 bases, with 5 bases lying between them. The length of the CDR3 is 13 residues.

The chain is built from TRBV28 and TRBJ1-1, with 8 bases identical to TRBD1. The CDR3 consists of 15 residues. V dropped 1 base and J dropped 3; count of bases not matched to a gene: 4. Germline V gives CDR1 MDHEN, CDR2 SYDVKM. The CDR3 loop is CASSLLDRVDTEAFF. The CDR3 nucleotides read TGTGCCAGCAGTTTATTGGACAGGGTCGACACTGAAGCTTTCTTT.

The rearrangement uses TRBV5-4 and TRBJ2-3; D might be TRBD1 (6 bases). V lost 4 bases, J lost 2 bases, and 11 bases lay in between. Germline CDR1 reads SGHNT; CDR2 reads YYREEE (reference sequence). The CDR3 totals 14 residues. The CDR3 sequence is CASSPTGITDTQYF. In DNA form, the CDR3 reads TGTGCCAGCAGCCCAACAGGGATCACAGATACGCAGTATTTT.

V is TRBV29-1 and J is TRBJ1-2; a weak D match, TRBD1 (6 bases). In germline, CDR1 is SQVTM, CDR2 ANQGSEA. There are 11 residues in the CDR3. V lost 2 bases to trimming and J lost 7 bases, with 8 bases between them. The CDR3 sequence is CSVETGFGYTF. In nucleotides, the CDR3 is TGCAGCGTTGAAACAGGGTTTGGCTACACCTTC.

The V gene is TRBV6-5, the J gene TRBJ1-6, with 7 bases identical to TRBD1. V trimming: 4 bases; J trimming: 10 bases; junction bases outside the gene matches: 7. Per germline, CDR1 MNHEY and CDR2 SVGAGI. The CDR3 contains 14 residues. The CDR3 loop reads CASSSTGVGSPLHF. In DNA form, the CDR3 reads TGTGCCAGCAGTTCTACAGGGGTGGGGTCACCCCTCCACTTT.

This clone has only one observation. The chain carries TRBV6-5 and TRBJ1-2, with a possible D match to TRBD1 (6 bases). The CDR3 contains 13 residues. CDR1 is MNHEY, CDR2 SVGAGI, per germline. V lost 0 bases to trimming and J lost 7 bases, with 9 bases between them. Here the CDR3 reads CASSYSAGAGYTF. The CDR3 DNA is TGTGCCAGCAGTTACTCCGCAGGGGCTGGCTACACCTTC.

DNA of the CDR3: TGTGCCAGCAGCTACAGCGGGAGGGAGCAGTTCTTC. It encodes CASSYSGREQFF. The rearrangement links TRBV7-2 to TRBJ2-1; TRBD2 matches 9 bases. V trimming: 4 bases; J trimming: 10 bases; junction bases outside the gene matches: 2. Germline V gives CDR1 SGHTA, CDR2 FQGNSA. CDR3 length equals 12 residues.

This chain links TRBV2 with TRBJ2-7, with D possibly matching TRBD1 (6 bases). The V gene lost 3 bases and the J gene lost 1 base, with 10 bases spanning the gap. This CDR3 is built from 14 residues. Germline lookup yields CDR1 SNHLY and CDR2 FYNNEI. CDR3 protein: CASSDPDSSYEQYF. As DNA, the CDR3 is TGTGCCAGCAGTGACCCGGACAGTTCCTACGAGCAGTACTTC.

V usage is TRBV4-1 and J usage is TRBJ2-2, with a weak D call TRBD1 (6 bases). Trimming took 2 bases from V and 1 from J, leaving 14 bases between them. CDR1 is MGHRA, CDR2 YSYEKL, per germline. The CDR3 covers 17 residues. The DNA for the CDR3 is TGCGCCAGCAGCCAACTCGGGACACTCATGAACACCGGGGAGCTGTTTTTT. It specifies CASSQLGTLMNTGELFF.

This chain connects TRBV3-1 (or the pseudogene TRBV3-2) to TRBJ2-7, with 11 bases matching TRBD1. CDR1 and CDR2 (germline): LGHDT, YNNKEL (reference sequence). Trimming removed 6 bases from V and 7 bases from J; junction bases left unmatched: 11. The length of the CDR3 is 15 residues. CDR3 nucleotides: TGTGCCAGCAGTATAGGACAGGGGGCCTATCGAGAGCAGTACTTC. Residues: CASSIGQGAYREQYF.

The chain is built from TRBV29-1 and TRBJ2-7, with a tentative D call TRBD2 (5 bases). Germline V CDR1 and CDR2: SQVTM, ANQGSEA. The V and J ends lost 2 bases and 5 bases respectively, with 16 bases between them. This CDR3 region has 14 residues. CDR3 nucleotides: TGCAGCGTTGAAATAGGCCGAGGGTTCCACGAGCAGTACTTC. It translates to CSVEIGRGFHEQYF.

For the CDR3, the DNA is TGCGCCAGCAGCCCAGTCGCATCAGTGAGGAATTCACCCCTCCACTTT. Translated, it gives CASSPVASVRNSPLHF. The J gene is TRBJ1-6, the V gene TRBV4-1, with D unclear. This CDR3 spans 16 amino acids. Germline V CDR1 and CDR2: MGHRA, YSYEKL. Trimming pared 4 bases from V and 7 bases from J, leaving 17 bases between.

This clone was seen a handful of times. CDR3 nucleotide sequence: TGTGCCAGCACTGCGGCAGTTAATAGCAATCAGCCCCAGCATTTT. It specifies CASTAAVNSNQPQHF. This chain connects TRBV2 to TRBJ1-5; D is unresolved. The germline gives CDR1 SNHLY, CDR2 FYNNEI. V was shortened by 7 bases and J by 0 bases, with 13 bases between the two germline ends. CDR3 length: 15 amino acids.

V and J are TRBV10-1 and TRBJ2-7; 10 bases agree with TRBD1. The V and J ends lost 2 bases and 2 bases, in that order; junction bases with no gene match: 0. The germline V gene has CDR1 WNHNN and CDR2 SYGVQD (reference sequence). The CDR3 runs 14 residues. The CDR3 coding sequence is TGCGCCAGCAGTGAGGGGACAGGGGCCTACGAGCAGTACTTC. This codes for CASSEGTGAYEQYF.

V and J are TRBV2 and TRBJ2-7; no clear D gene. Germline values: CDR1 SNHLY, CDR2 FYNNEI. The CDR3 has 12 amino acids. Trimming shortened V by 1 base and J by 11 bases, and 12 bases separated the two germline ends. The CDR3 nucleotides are TGTGCCAGCAGTGAAGACTATGGAACGGAGTACTTC. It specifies CASSEDYGTEYF.

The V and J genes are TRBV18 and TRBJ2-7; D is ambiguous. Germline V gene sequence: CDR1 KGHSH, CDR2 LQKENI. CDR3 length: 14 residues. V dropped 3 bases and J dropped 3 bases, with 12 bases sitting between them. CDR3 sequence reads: CASSPTVFLYEQYF. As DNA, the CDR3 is TGTGCCAGCTCACCCACAGTATTCCTCTACGAGCAGTACTTC.

As DNA, the CDR3 is TGTGCCAGCAGCCACCTCCTCGCGGGAGAGGGAGAGACCCAGTACTTC. It codes for CASSHLLAGEGETQYF. J is TRBJ2-5 and V is TRBV11-1, with 7 nucleotides matching TRBD2. In germline, CDR1 is SGHAT, CDR2 FQDESV (reference sequence). The CDR3 runs to 16 residues. V lost 5 bases, J lost 4 bases, and 13 bases stayed unmatched.

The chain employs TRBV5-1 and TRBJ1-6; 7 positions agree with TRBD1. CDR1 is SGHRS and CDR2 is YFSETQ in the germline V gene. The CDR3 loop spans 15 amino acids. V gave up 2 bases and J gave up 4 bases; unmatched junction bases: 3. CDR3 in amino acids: CASSLQGPYNSPLHF. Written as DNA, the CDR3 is TGCGCCAGCAGCTTACAGGGGCCTTATAATTCACCCCTCCACTTT. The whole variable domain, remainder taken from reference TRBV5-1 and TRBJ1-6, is KAGVTQTPRYLIKTRGQQVTLSCSPISGHRSVSWYQQTPGQGLQFLFEYFSETQRNKGNFPGRFSGRQFSNSRSEMNVSTLELGDSALYLCASSLQGPYNSPLHFGNGTRLTVT.

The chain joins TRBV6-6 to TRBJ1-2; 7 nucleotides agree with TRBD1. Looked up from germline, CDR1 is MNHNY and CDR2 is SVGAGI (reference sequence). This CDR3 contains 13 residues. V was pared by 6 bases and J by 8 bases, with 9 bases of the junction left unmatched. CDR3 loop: CASSLDRLSGYTF. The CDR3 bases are TGTGCCAGCAGCCTGGACAGGCTTAGCGGCTACACCTTC.

CDR3 region: CACDRGSQETQYF. DNA of the CDR3: TGTGCCTGCGACAGGGGGAGCCAAGAGACCCAGTACTTC. The chain employs TRBV30 and TRBJ2-5, with 9 bases lining up with TRBD1. J gave up 1 base and V 6 bases, and 3 bases lay outside the gene matches. The CDR3 is 13 residues long. CDR1 and CDR2 from the germline V gene are GTSNPN and SVGIG (reference sequence).

The CDR3 nucleotides are TGTGCCAGCAGCTCCGGGACGGGCTTCCAGGGGGAAAAACTGTTTTTT. Translation gives CASSSGTGFQGEKLFF. The rearrangement uses TRBV7-2 and TRBJ1-4; D possibly corresponds to TRBD1 (6 bases). Looked up from germline, CDR1 is SGHTA and CDR2 is FQGNSA. With 4 bases removed from V and 8 bases from J, the gap between germline ends came to 20 bases. The CDR3 runs to 16 residues.

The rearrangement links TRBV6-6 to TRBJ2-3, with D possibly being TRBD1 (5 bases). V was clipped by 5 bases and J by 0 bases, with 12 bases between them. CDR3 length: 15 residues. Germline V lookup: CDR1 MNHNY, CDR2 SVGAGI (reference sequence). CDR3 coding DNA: TGTGCCAGCAGTCGAATCGGACAAAGCACAGATACGCAGTATTTT. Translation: CASSRIGQSTDTQYF.

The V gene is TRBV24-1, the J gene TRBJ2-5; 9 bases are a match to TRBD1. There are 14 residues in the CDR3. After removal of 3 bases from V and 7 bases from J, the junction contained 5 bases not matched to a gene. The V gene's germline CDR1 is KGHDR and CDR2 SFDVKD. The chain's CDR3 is CATSDPGQGTTQYF. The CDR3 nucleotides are TGTGCCACCAGTGATCCGGGACAGGGCACGACCCAGTACTTC.

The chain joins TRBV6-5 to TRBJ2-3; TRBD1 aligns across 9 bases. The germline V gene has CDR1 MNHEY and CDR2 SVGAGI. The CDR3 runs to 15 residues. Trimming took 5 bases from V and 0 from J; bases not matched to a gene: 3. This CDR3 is CASSPGQGSTDTQYF. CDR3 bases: TGTGCCAGCAGTCCCGGACAGGGGAGCACAGATACGCAGTATTTT.

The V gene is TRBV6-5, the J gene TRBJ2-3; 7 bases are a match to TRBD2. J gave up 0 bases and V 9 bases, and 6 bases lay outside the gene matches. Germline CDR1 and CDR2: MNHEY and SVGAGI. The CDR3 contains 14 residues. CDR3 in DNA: TGTGCCAGTTTAGGGCGGGGGAGCACAGATACGCAGTATTTT. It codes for CASLGRGSTDTQYF.

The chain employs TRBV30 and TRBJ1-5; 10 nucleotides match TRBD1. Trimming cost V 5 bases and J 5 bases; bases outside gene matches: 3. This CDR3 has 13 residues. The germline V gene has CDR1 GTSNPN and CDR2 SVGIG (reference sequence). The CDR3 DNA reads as TGTGCCTGGGGACAGGGGGTTTATCAGCCCCAGCATTTT. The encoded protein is CAWGQGVYQPQHF.